Below, 21 T cell receptor beta chains from the same sample are listed, as sequenced in a study of blood T cell repertoires in COVID-19. The assay was immunoSEQ multiplex PCR, and TCRdb's table has in-frame clones only and misses some. The top ten clones hold 0.75% to 1% of a sample with hundreds of thousands of clones, 70% to 90% of them seen once. The sequencing sample was made of PBMCs or T cells enriched from blood (not recorded which). These receptors all come from a woman aged 25 to 39 who had recovered from COVID-19.

V is TRBV28 and J is TRBJ2-7; 7 nucleotides line up with TRBD2. Germline V gene data show CDR1 as MDHEN and CDR2 as SYDVKM. The trim removed 10 bases at V and 3 bases at J, leaving 6 bases unmatched. CDR3 length equals 12 residues. CDR3 in DNA: TGTGCCACGGAAACGGGGGGCTACGAGCAGTACTTC. Amino acids: CATETGGYEQYF.

The chain links TRBV7-2 to TRBJ1-4, with D possibly being TRBD1 (6 bases). This CDR3 has 14 residues. The germline V gene has CDR1 SGHTA and CDR2 FQGNSA. V dropped 5 bases and J dropped 8 bases, with 15 bases sitting between them. The CDR3 bases are TGTGCCAGCAGCGGATGGACAGTCGGAGAAAAACTGTTTTTT. The encoded protein is CASSGWTVGEKLFF.

This clone was found once. The chain has TRBV11-2 and TRBJ2-1, with D perhaps TRBD2 (5 bases). V lost 9 bases and J lost 6, with 21 bases in between. This CDR3 spans 15 amino acids. Germline V lookup: CDR1 SGHAT, CDR2 FQNNGV. The CDR3 region is CASTKGLLRGNEQFF. The CDR3 bases are TGTGCCAGTACGAAAGGACTCCTCCGGGGCAATGAGCAGTTCTTC.

Written as DNA, the CDR3 is TGTGCCAGCAGTTCCCAGAGGGGACACCTAACCGATCAGCCCCAGCATTTT. Translated: CASSSQRGHLTDQPQHF. The chain links TRBV28 to TRBJ1-5, with a possible D match to TRBD1 (6 bases). V lost 4 bases and J lost 5, with 21 bases in between. The V gene's germline CDR1 is MDHEN and CDR2 SYDVKM. This CDR3 has 17 amino acids.

This clone appeared once. The chain couples TRBV5-6 to TRBJ1-5, with D unclear. V was clipped by 0 bases and J by 7 bases, with 20 bases between them. The CDR3 totals 17 residues. From germline, CDR1 is SGHDT and CDR2 YYEEEE. CDR3 sequence: CASSLAFWQEGNQPQHF. CDR3 DNA: TGTGCCAGCAGCTTGGCTTTTTGGCAGGAGGGTAACCAGCCCCAGCATTTT.

The sample holds one count of this clone. The chain couples TRBV30 to TRBJ1-5; tentative D call: TRBD1 (6 bases). V lost 5 bases, J lost 5 bases, and 13 bases lay in between. Germline V gene data show CDR1 as GTSNPN and CDR2 as SVGIG (reference sequence). The CDR3 extends over 13 amino acids. The CDR3: CAWAGGGDQPQHF. The CDR3 bases are TGTGCCTGGGCCGGGGGGGGCGATCAGCCCCAGCATTTT.

This rearrangement joins TRBV28 to TRBJ2-2, with D uncertain. CDR3 length: 14 amino acids. Looked up from germline, CDR1 is MDHEN and CDR2 is SYDVKM. The V end lost 1 base, the J end lost 5 bases, and 8 bases lay between the germline ends. This chain's CDR3 is CASSLSGWTGELFF. The DNA for the CDR3 is TGTGCCAGCAGTTTATCCGGGTGGACCGGGGAGCTGTTTTTT.

J is TRBJ1-2 and V is TRBV9; the D gene is possibly TRBD1 (5 bases). V dropped 4 bases and J dropped 4 bases, with 17 bases sitting between them. The germline V gene encodes CDR1 SGDLS and CDR2 YYNGEE. The CDR3 has 15 amino acids. The CDR3 sequence is CASSPSGAFGYGYTF. The CDR3 coding sequence is TGTGCCAGCAGCCCAAGTGGGGCCTTTGGCTATGGCTACACCTTC.

This rearrangement joins TRBV27 to TRBJ2-1, with TRBD1 identical over 7 bases. CDR1 and CDR2 from the germline V gene are MNHEY and SMNVEV (reference sequence). This CDR3 has 18 residues. V lost 3 bases and J lost 3; bases outside the gene matches: 14. The CDR3 DNA is TGTGCCAGCAGTTTCCCACCTGGGACAGACCCAGACTACAATGAGCAGTTCTTC. As protein: CASSFPPGTDPDYNEQFF.

The V and J genes are TRBV11-3 and TRBJ1-1; TRBD1 matches 7 bases. The V segment lost 1 base and the J segment 1 base; nucleotides outside the gene matches: 6. The germline V gene has CDR1 SGHNT and CDR2 YENEEA. This CDR3 comprises 16 residues. The chain's CDR3 is CASSLGGTVSNTEAFF. In nucleotides, the CDR3 is TGTGCCAGCAGCTTAGGGGGGACAGTCTCGAACACTGAAGCTTTCTTT.

The chain couples TRBV18 to TRBJ2-1; 11 bases match TRBD2. Germline CDR1 is KGHSH and CDR2 is LQKENI. V shed 0 bases, J shed 6 bases, and the junction held 7 bases outside the gene matches. The CDR3 sequence is 17 residues long. CDR3 in amino acids: CASSPPVRLAGINEQFF. The DNA of the CDR3 is TGTGCCAGCTCACCACCGGTCAGACTAGCGGGGATCAATGAGCAGTTCTTC.

This clone appeared a few times. The chain combines TRBV5-8 with TRBJ1-1; 7 bases fit TRBD1. The length of the CDR3 is 12 residues. After removal of 3 bases from V and 7 bases from J, the junction contained 3 bases not matched to a gene. Germline V lookup: CDR1 SGHTS, CDR2 YDEGEE. CDR3 loop: CASSSQGSEAFF. In nucleotides, the CDR3 is TGTGCCAGCAGCTCACAGGGGAGTGAAGCTTTCTTT. The variable domain in full, with the rest retrieved from reference TRBV5-8 and TRBJ1-1, is EAGVTQSPTHLIKTRGQQATLRCSPISGHTSVYWYQQALGLGLQFLLWYDEGEERNRGNFPPRFSGRQFPNYSSELNVNALELEDSALYLCASSSQGSEAFFGQGTRLTVV.

The J gene is TRBJ2-2, the V gene TRBV7-7; D is uncertain. Trimming pared 5 bases from V and 4 bases from J, leaving 17 bases between. The CDR3 is made up of 16 amino acids. Germline CDR1 SSHAT, CDR2 FNYEAQ (reference sequence). The DNA of the CDR3 is TGTGCCAGCAGCCCCTTTTCCCAGGCCGGCACCGGGGAGCTGTTTTTT. This encodes CASSPFSQAGTGELFF. Combining the CDR3 with reference TRBV7-7 and TRBJ2-2 gives the whole variable domain GAGVSQSPRYKVTKRGQDVTLRCDPISSHATLYWYQQALGQGPEFLTYFNYEAQPDKSGLPSDRFSAERPEGSISTLTIQRTEQRDSAMYRCASSPFSQAGTGELFFGEGSRLTVL.

The rearrangement links TRBV28 to TRBJ1-1; D remains ambiguous. CDR3 length equals 11 residues. V was clipped by 8 bases and J by 6 bases, with 10 bases between them. The germline V gene encodes CDR1 MDHEN and CDR2 SYDVKM. The CDR3 DNA reads as TGTGCCAGCCGTTCGGGGTCTGAAGCTTTCTTT. Its translation: CASRSGSEAFF.

This clone turned up a few times. The V and J genes are TRBV19 and TRBJ1-1, with TRBD1 matching over 9 bases. Germline V gives CDR1 LNHDA, CDR2 SQIVND (reference sequence). The ends lost 4 bases at V and 1 base at J; junction bases unmatched: 4. The CDR3 extends over 15 amino acids. The CDR3 nucleotides read TGTGCCAGTAGTAATCGGGACAGGGAGAACACTGAAGCTTTCTTT. Amino acids: CASSNRDRENTEAFF.

This clone was counted once. The gene calls are TRBV2 and TRBJ2-5, with a possible D match to TRBD2 (6 bases). The CDR3 covers 18 residues. The germline V gene has CDR1 SNHLY and CDR2 FYNNEI. The V and J ends lost 9 bases and 2 bases respectively, with 28 bases between them. CDR3 DNA: TGTGCCAGAGATCCTCGTGGGGGGTCGGGAGTCATTCAAGAGACCCAGTACTTC. Its translation: CARDPRGGSGVIQETQYF.

This chain connects TRBV28 to TRBJ1-1; D not resolved. V lost 8 bases, J lost 7 bases, and 20 bases lay in between. Per germline, CDR1 MDHEN and CDR2 SYDVKM. The CDR3 loop spans 14 amino acids. CDR3: CASRPAGELLEAFF. The CDR3 DNA sequence: TGTGCCAGCCGACCGGCGGGTGAACTACTTGAAGCTTTCTTT. Supplemented by reference TRBV28 and TRBJ1-1, the full variable domain reads DVKVTQSSRYLVKRTGEKVFLECVQDMDHENMFWYRQDPGLGLRLIYFSYDVKMKEKGDIPEGYSVSREKKERFSLILESASTNQTSMYLCASRPAGELLEAFFGQGTRLTVV.

The chain couples TRBV11-2 to TRBJ2-7; D unclear. V shed 4 bases and J shed 5 bases, with 15 bases lying between them. This CDR3 comprises 14 residues. Germline V lookup: CDR1 SGHAT, CDR2 FQNNGV. DNA of the CDR3: TGTGCCAGCAGCTCCACCAGGTGGGCGAACGAGCAGTACTTC. Amino acids: CASSSTRWANEQYF. Full variable domain (missing parts from reference TRBV11-2 and TRBJ2-7): EAGVAQSPRYKIIEKRQSVAFWCNPISGHATLYWYQQILGQGPKLLIQFQNNGVVDDSQLPKDRFSAERLKGVDSTLKIQPAKLEDSAVYLCASSSTRWANEQYFGPGTRLTVT.

This chain links TRBV18 with TRBJ1-6, with 9 nucleotides matching TRBD1. Germline CDR1 is KGHSH and CDR2 is LQKENI. CDR3 length equals 15 residues. V shed 1 base, J shed 6 bases, and the junction held 1 base outside the gene matches. CDR3 nucleotides: TGTGCCAGCTCACCACTACAGGGGGCTAATTCACCCCTCCACTTT. Translated: CASSPLQGANSPLHF. Looking up the rest from reference TRBV18 and TRBJ1-6 gives the full variable domain: NAGVMQNPRHLVRRRGQEARLRCSPMKGHSHVYWYRQLPEEGLKFMVYLQKENIIDESGMPKERFSAEFPKEGPSILRIQQVVRGDSAAYFCASSPLQGANSPLHFGNGTRLTVT.

The chain joins TRBV10-3 to TRBJ2-7; D is possibly TRBD1 (6 bases). V gave up 8 bases and J gave up 5 bases, with 13 bases separating them. Germline-derived CDR1 and CDR2 are ENHRY and SYGVKD. The CDR3 length is 12 residues. This CDR3 is CAIEAQGNEQYF. Written as DNA, the CDR3 is TGTGCCATCGAGGCTCAGGGGAACGAGCAGTACTTC.

The chain combines TRBV28 with TRBJ2-5, with a possible D match to TRBD2 (5 bases). The CDR3 consists of 15 residues. Germline CDR1 MDHEN, CDR2 SYDVKM. V lost 3 bases and J 4 bases, leaving 15 bases between the germline ends. CDR3 coding DNA: TGTGCCAGCAGTTTGGGCGGGCAAGAGGGAGAGACCCAGTACTTC. This gives the protein CASSLGGQEGETQYF.